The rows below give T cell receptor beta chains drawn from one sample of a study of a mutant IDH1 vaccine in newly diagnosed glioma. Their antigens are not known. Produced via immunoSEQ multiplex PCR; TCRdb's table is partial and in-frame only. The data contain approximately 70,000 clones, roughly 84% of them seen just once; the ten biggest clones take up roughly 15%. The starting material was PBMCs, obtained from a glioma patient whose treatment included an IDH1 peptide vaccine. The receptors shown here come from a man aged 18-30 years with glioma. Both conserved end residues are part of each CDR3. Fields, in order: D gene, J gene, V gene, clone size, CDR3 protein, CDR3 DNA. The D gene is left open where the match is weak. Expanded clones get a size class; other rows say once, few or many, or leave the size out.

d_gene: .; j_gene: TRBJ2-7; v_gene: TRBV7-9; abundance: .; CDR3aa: CASSFLQGKQYF; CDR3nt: TGTGCCAGCAGCTTCCTACAGGGCAAGCAGTACTTC
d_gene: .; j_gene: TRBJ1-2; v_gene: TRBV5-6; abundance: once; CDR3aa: CASSSTFEAVNYGYTF; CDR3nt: TGTGCCAGCAGCTCAACTTTCGAAGCGGTAAACTATGGCTACACCTTC
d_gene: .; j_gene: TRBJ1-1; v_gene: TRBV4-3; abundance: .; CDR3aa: CASSLRALGATEAFF; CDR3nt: TGCGCCAGCAGCCTCCGGGCCCTAGGGGCCACTGAAGCTTTCTTT
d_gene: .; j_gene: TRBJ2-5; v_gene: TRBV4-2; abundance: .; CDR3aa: CASSQGQGGGAAQYF; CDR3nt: TGTGCCAGCAGCCAAGGGCAGGGAGGCGGAGCGGCCCAGTACTTC
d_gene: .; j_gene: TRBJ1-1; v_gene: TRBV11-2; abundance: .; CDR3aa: CASSLWTAEAFF; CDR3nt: TGTGCCAGCAGCTTGTGGACAGCTGAAGCTTTCTTT
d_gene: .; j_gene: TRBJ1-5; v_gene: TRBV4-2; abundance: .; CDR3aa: CASRAEGGSNQPQHF; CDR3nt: TGTGCCAGCCGGGCCGAAGGCGGGAGCAATCAGCCCCAGCATTTT
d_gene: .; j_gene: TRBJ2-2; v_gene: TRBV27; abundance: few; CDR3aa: CASTPIGYGELFF; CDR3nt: TGTGCCAGCACCCCTATAGGGTACGGGGAGCTGTTTTTT
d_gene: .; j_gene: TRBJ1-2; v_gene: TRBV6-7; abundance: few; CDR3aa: CASSLGGADYGYTF; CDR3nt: TGTGCCAGCAGTTTGGGGGGCGCTGACTATGGCTACACCTTC
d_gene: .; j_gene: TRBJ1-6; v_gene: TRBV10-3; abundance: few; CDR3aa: CAIGGGQNYNSPLHF; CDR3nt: TGTGCCATCGGAGGCGGACAGAACTATAATTCACCCCTCCACTTT
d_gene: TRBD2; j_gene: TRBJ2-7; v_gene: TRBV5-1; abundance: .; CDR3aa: CASSPRTSGGLEQYF; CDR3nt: TGCGCCAGCAGCCCCCGGACTAGCGGGGGTCTCGAGCAGTACTTC
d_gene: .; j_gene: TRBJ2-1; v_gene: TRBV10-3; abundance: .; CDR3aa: CAISLQETSYNEQFF; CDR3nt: TGTGCCATCAGCCTACAGGAGACCTCCTACAATGAGCAGTTCTTC
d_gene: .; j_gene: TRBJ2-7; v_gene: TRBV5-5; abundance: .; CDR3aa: CASSLRGLSYEQYF; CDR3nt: TGTGCCAGCAGTTTAAGGGGCCTCTCCTACGAGCAGTACTTC
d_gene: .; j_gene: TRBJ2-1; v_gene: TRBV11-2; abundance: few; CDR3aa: CASSPRLEWPFF; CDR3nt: TGTGCCAGCAGCCCTAGGTTAGAATGGCCGTTCTTC
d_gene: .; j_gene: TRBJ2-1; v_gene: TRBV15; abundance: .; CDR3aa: CATSGGGGGSYNEQFF; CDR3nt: TGTGCCACCAGCGGAGGTGGGGGTGGGTCCTACAATGAGCAGTTCTTC
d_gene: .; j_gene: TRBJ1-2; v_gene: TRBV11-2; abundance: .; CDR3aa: CASSLIGGDPDFWGYTF; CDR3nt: TGTGCCAGCAGCTTAATCGGGGGCGACCCCGACTTTTGGGGCTACACCTTC
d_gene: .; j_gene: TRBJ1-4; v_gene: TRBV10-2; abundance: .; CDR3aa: CASSERPPRANEKLFF; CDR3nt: TGCGCCAGCAGTGAGCGGCCCCCGAGGGCTAATGAAAAACTGTTTTTT
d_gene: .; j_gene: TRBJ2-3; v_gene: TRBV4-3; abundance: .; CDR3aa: CASSQDRITGRTDTQYF; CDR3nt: TGCGCCAGCAGCCAAGATAGGATAACAGGACGCACAGATACGCAGTATTTT
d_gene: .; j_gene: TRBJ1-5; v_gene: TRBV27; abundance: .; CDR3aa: CASSLSEGQPQHF; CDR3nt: TGTGCCAGCAGTTTATCAGAGGGTCAGCCCCAGCATTTT
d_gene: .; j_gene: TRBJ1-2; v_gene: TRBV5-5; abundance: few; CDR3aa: CASSQSVGEPSGYTF; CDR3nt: TGCGCCAGCAGCCAATCGGTAGGGGAACCGTCTGGCTACACCTTC
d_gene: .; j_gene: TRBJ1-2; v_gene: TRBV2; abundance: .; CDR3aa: CASSVTGGLTEGYTF; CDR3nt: TGTGCCAGCAGCGTTACGGGAGGGCTCACAGAGGGCTACACCTTC
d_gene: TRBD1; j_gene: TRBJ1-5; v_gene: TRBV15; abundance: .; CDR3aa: CATSSGTDRANQPQHF; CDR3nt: TGTGCCACCAGCAGTGGGACCGACAGGGCTAATCAGCCCCAGCATTTT
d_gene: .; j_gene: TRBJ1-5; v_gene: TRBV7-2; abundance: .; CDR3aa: CASSLVPARAQHF; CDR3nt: TGTGCCAGCAGCTTAGTACCCGCTCGAGCCCAGCATTTT
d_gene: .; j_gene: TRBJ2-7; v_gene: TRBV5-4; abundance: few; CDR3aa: CASSLGGMGRNEQYF; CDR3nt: TGTGCCAGCAGCTTGGGGGGGATGGGGAGGAACGAGCAGTACTTC
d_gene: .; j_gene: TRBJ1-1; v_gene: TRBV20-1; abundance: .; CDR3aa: CSVPRVWKAFF; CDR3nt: TGCAGTGTTCCACGGGTATGGAAAGCTTTCTTT
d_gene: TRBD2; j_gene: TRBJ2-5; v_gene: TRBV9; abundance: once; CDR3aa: CASSPGGTMVPRGQETQYF; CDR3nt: TGTGCCAGCAGCCCGGGAGGGACAATGGTTCCCCGAGGCCAAGAGACCCAGTACTTC
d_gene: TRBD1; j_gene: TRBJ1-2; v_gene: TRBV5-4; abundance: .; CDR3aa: CASSLDQGGTNYGYTF; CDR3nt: TGTGCCAGCAGCTTGGATCAGGGGGGAACTAACTATGGCTACACCTTC
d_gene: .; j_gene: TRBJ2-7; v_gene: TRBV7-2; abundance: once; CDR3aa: CASSFAYEQYF; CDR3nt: TGTGCCAGCAGCTTCGCGTACGAGCAGTACTTC
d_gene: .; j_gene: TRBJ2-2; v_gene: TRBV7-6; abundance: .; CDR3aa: CASSLDTTSHTGELFF; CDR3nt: TGTGCCAGCAGCTTAGATACGACTAGTCACACCGGGGAGCTGTTTTTT
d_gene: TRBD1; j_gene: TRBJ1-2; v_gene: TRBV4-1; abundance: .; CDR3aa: CASSQEDMGQIYGYTF; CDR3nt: TGCGCCAGCAGCCAAGAGGACATGGGACAGATCTATGGCTACACCTTC
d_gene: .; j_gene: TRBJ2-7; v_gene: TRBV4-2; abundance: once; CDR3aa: CASSPWDGSHEQYF; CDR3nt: TGTGCCAGCAGCCCATGGGACGGCTCCCACGAGCAGTACTTC
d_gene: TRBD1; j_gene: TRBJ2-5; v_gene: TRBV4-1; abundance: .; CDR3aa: CASSQEVHRGAETQYF; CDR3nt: TGCGCCAGCAGCCAAGAGGTTCACAGGGGAGCGGAGACCCAGTACTTC
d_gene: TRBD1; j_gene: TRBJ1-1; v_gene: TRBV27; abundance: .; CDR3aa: CASSSGQGTNTEAFF; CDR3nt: TGTGCCAGCAGCTCCGGACAGGGGACGAACACTGAAGCTTTCTTT
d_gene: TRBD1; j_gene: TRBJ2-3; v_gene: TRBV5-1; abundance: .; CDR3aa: CASSRDRGTDTQYF; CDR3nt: TGCGCCAGCAGCCGGGACAGGGGAACAGATACGCAGTATTTT
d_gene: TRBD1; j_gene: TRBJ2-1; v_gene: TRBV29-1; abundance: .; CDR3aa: CSVNQKQGRDEQFF; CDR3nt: TGCAGCGTTAACCAAAAACAGGGGCGGGATGAGCAGTTCTTC
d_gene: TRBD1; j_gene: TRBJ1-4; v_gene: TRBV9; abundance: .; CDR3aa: CASSVGQGEKLFF; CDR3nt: TGTGCCAGCAGCGTAGGACAGGGGGAAAAACTGTTTTTT